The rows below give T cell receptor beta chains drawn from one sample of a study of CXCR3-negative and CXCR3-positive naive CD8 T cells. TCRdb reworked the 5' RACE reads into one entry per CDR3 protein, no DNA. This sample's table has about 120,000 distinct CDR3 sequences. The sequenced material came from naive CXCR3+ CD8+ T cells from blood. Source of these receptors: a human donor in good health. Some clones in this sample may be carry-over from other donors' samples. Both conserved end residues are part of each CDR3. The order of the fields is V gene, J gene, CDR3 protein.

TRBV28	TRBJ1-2	CASSLLPGGYTF
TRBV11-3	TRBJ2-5	CASSLPQALETQYF
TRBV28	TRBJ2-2	CASGRGGSTGELFF
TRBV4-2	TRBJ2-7	CASSQPGVISYEQYF
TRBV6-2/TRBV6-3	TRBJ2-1	CASNTGTTVEQFF
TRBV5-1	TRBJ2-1	CASSSNLAASYNEQFF
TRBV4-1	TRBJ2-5	CASSQIQETQYF
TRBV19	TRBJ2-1	CASSNDRGRDEQFF
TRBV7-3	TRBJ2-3	CASSLGLAGVLEDTQYF
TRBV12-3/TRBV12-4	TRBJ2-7	CASSFDREQYF
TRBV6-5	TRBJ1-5	CASRDDRNQPQHF
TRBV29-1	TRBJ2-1	CSNTGLANEQFF
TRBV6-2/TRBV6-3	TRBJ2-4	CASSDDFLAKNIQYF
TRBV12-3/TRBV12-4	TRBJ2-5	CASSLQLAGMYQETQYF
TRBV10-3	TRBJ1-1	CAIMRGAEVAEAFF
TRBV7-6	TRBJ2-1	CASSLWGAYNEQFF
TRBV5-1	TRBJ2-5	CASSLVQGLAGQYQETQYF
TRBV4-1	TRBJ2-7	CASSQEGVSWHEQYF
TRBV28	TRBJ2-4	CASSSTPDLNIQYF
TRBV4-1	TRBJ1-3	CASSPPGTGTGFFSGNTIYF
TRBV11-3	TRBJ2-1	CASSFRDRTVGPPNEQFF
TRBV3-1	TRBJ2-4	CASSQVREIVKKYF
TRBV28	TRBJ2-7	CASSFRDSPYEQYF
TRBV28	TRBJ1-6	CASRITGAYNSPLHF
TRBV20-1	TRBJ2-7	CSARPTVGYEQYF
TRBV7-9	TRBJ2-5	CASSPPILVPRETETQYF
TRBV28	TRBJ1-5	CASTFIGSNQPQHF
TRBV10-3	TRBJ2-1	CAIRGGVNEQFF
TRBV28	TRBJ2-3	CASSYNGANTDTQYF
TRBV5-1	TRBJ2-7	CASSIFRENEQYF
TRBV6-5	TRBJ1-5	CASSGGVGQPQHF
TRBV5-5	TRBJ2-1	CASSLVGWTGENEQFF
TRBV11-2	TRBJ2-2	CASSSYTGELFF
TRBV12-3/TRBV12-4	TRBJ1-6	CASSFLRGSSYNSPLHF
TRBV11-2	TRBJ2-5	CASSQTPGLNQETQYF
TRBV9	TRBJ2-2	CASSVPHSGTSGIDGELFF
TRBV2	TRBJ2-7	CASSPEGTSGGTSSYEQYF
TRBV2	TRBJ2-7	CASSGGRTYEQYF
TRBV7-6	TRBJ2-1	CASSPEVSGRSYNEQFF
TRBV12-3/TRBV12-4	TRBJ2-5	CASSLTSGAKRETQYF
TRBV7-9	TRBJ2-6	CASSFSWDRNPLSGANVLTF
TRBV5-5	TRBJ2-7	CASSHGGGGYEQYF
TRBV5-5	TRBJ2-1	CASSLEWGFYNEQFF
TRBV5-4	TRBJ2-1	CASSFGSLLGVGGYNEQFF
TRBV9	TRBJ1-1	CASSVEGGGHPMAEAFF
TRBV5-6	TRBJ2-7	CASSAPVASGPGDEQYF
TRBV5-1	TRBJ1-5	CASSRDVNRDRGNQPQHF
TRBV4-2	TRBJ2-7	CASSHRSSGSYEQYF
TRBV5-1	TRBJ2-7	CASSLDNQGYEQYF
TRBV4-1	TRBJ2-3	CASSRAGGTDTQYF
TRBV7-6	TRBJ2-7	CASSLGDGGYEQYF
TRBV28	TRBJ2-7	CASSLRLPGTLYEQYF
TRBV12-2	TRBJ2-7	CANPRASGGPTSSYEQYF
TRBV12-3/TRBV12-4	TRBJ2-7	CASSLTGGIYEQYF
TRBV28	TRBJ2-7	CASSCRASGSGDEQYF